This entry lists 25 T cell receptor beta chains sequenced from one sample in a study of glioma-infiltrating T cells after dendritic cell vaccination. Produced via immunoSEQ multiplex PCR; TCRdb's table is partial and in-frame only. The sample consists of some 87,000 clones, over 65% of them appearing once. Sample: blood, taken before dendritic cell vaccination. These receptors all stem from a human donor with glioblastoma.

The rearrangement uses TRBV6-5 and TRBJ2-2, with TRBD2 matching 8 bases. The trim removed 2 bases at V and 6 bases at J, leaving 8 bases unmatched. Germline CDR1 is MNHEY and CDR2 is SVGAGI. This CDR3 is 16 amino acids long. The CDR3 spells CASSYRAGGPAGELFF. DNA of the CDR3: TGTGCCAGCAGTTACAGGGCGGGAGGTCCAGCCGGGGAGCTGTTTTTT.

V is TRBV27 and J is TRBJ1-1; D possibly corresponds to TRBD1 (6 bases). There are 12 residues in the CDR3. The V gene's germline CDR1 is MNHEY and CDR2 SMNVEV (reference sequence). With 5 bases removed from V and 5 bases from J, the gap between germline ends came to 9 bases. The CDR3, as DNA: TGTGCCAGCAGTCAAAGGGGGACTGAAGCTTTCTTT. This codes for CASSQRGTEAFF.

The CDR3 reads CASSPSGLAREQYF. The CDR3 DNA follows: TGTGCCAGCAGCCCTTCCGGACTAGCCCGCGAGCAGTACTTC. The V gene is TRBV7-9, the J gene TRBJ2-7; the match to TRBD2 covers 8 bases. Germline CDR1 is SEHNR and CDR2 is FQNEAQ (reference sequence). The CDR3 contains 14 residues. V trimming: 5 bases; J trimming: 6 bases; junction bases outside the gene matches: 9.

The chain couples TRBV4-3 to TRBJ1-2, with D possibly TRBD1 on 5 matching bases. The germline gives CDR1 LGHNA, CDR2 YSLEER. The CDR3 totals 15 residues. V was trimmed by 0 bases and J by 3 bases, leaving 11 bases between them. The CDR3 region has the DNA TGCGCCAGCAGCCAAGATCCCAGGGTCGACTATGGCTACACCTTC. This encodes CASSQDPRVDYGYTF.

This rearrangement joins TRBV5-1 to TRBJ2-7, with D unclear. Trimming took 0 bases from V and 5 from J, leaving 12 bases between them. Germline-derived CDR1 and CDR2 are SGHRS and YFSETQ. CDR3 length: 14 amino acids. DNA for the CDR3: TGCGCCAGCAGCTTGGCCTCGGTAGCCGACGAGCAGTACTTC. Its translation: CASSLASVADEQYF.

V and J are TRBV29-1 and TRBJ2-3; perhaps TRBD2 as D (6 bases). V shed 1 base and J shed 0 bases, with 11 bases lying between them. CDR3 length: 15 amino acids. In germline, CDR1 is SQVTM, CDR2 ANQGSEA. The CDR3, as DNA: TGCAGCGTTGAAGGGGGACTGGATAGCACAGATACGCAGTATTTT. The encoded protein is CSVEGGLDSTDTQYF.

This chain connects TRBV5-1 to TRBJ1-2; 11 nucleotides agree with TRBD1. Trimming took 2 bases from V and 8 from J; bases not matched to a gene: 8. CDR3 size: 15 residues. The germline gives CDR1 SGHRS, CDR2 YFSETQ. CDR3: CASSFLMGQGEGYTF. The DNA for the CDR3 is TGCGCCAGCAGCTTTCTCATGGGACAGGGGGAAGGCTACACCTTC. Together with reference TRBV5-1 and TRBJ1-2, the CDR3 gives the full variable domain: KAGVTQTPRYLIKTRGQQVTLSCSPISGHRSVSWYQQTPGQGLQFLFEYFSETQRNKGNFPGRFSGRQFSNSRSEMNVSTLELGDSALYLCASSFLMGQGEGYTFGSGTRLTVV.

The chain recombines TRBV7-2 with TRBJ2-2; no firm D call. CDR1 and CDR2 from the germline V gene are SGHTA and FQGNSA. Trimming removed 6 bases from V and 1 base from J, with 9 bases in between. The CDR3 has 14 amino acids. In DNA, the CDR3 is TGTGCCAGCAGACCGACGGGGAACACCGGGGAGCTGTTTTTT. Amino acid sequence: CASRPTGNTGELFF.

This clone is a singleton in its sample. The chain links TRBV15 to TRBJ2-1; TRBD1 agrees at 12 bases. The germline V gene encodes CDR1 LNHNV and CDR2 YYDKDF (reference sequence). Germline trimming cut 0 bases from V and 6 bases from J; bases unmatched to any gene: 21. The CDR3 runs 22 residues. The CDR3, as DNA: TGTGCCACCAGCAGAGAAGGCTTGGGGACAGGGGGCGGTAGCGGGGCTCTCAATGAGCAGTTCTTC. This gives the protein CATSREGLGTGGGSGALNEQFF.

This rearrangement joins TRBV5-4 to TRBJ2-5; 7 bases are shared with TRBD2. CDR3 length equals 13 residues. Germline trimming cut 4 bases from V and 4 bases from J; bases unmatched to any gene: 4. From germline, CDR1 is SGHNT and CDR2 YYREEE (reference sequence). CDR3 region: CASSISGTETQYF. DNA of the CDR3: TGTGCCAGCAGCATAAGCGGGACAGAGACCCAGTACTTC.

V usage is TRBV19 and J usage is TRBJ2-5; 9 bases agree with TRBD2. The V gene end was trimmed by 5 bases and the J gene end by 1 base; junction bases not matched to a gene: 14. Germline V gene lookup returns CDR1 LNHDA and CDR2 SQIVND (reference sequence). The CDR3 sequence is 18 residues long. CDR3: CASSPRLAGGPSQETQYF. As DNA, the CDR3 is TGTGCCAGTAGTCCCCGATTGGCGGGAGGGCCCTCCCAAGAGACCCAGTACTTC. Drawing the rest from reference TRBV19 and TRBJ2-5, the complete variable domain is DGGITQSPKYLFRKEGQNVTLSCEQNLNHDAMYWYRQDPGQGLRLIYYSQIVNDFQKGDIAEGYSVSREKKESFPLTVTSAQKNPTAFYLCASSPRLAGGPSQETQYFGPGTRLLVL.

The chain links TRBV7-9 to TRBJ2-7; 7 bases map to TRBD1. Germline V CDR1 and CDR2: SEHNR, FQNEAQ (reference sequence). J was trimmed by 3 bases and V by 1 base; bases with no gene match: 9. The CDR3 consists of 16 residues. The CDR3 region has the DNA TGTGCCAGCAGCTTAGTAGGGCAGGGGGTGGTCTACGAGCAGTACTTC. Its protein product is CASSLVGQGVVYEQYF.

The CDR3: CSAWALSSEQYF. CDR3 bases: TGCAGCGCCTGGGCCCTCTCGAGCGAGCAGTACTTC. The gene calls are TRBV29-1 and TRBJ2-7; no firm D call. The CDR3 is 12 residues long. In germline, CDR1 is SQVTM, CDR2 ANQGSEA. V lost 7 bases and J lost 6, with 16 bases in between.

The chain is built from TRBV27 and TRBJ1-1; D possibly corresponds to TRBD1 (6 bases). The CDR3 runs to 13 residues. With 5 bases removed from V and 5 bases from J, the gap between germline ends came to 12 bases. The germline V gene encodes CDR1 MNHEY and CDR2 SMNVEV (reference sequence). The chain's CDR3 is CASSAGARTEAFF. For the CDR3, the DNA is TGTGCCAGCAGTGCGGGGGCAAGGACTGAAGCTTTCTTT.

The V and J genes are TRBV5-1 and TRBJ1-1; 11 nucleotides line up with TRBD1. Looked up from germline, CDR1 is SGHRS and CDR2 is YFSETQ. J gave up 4 bases and V 3 bases, and 2 bases lay outside the gene matches. This CDR3 has 14 amino acids. The CDR3 DNA follows: TGCGCCAGCAGCTCCGGACAGGGGGCCACTGAAGCTTTCTTT. This codes for CASSSGQGATEAFF.

The chain recombines TRBV30 with TRBJ1-1, with D maybe TRBD1 (6 bases). Germline loops: CDR1 GTSNPN, CDR2 SVGIG (reference sequence). The V end lost 3 bases, the J end lost 11 bases, and 13 bases lay between the germline ends. The CDR3 sequence is 11 residues long. The CDR3 reads CAWSFDRIAFF. The CDR3 bases are TGTGCCTGGAGCTTCGACAGGATCGCTTTCTTT.

This clone was counted once. J is TRBJ2-1 and V is TRBV19; 9 positions agree with TRBD2. This CDR3 contains 14 residues. The V gene's germline CDR1 is LNHDA and CDR2 SQIVND (reference sequence). J lost 6 bases, V lost 7 bases, and 7 bases had no gene match. The CDR3 sequence is CASNLAGNINEQFF. The DNA of the CDR3 is TGTGCCAGTAACCTAGCGGGGAACATCAATGAGCAGTTCTTC. Using reference TRBV19 and TRBJ2-1 for the parts outside the CDR3, the full variable domain is DGGITQSPKYLFRKEGQNVTLSCEQNLNHDAMYWYRQDPGQGLRLIYYSQIVNDFQKGDIAEGYSVSREKKESFPLTVTSAQKNPTAFYLCASNLAGNINEQFFGPGTRLTVL.

V is TRBV4-1 and J is TRBJ2-7; 12 nucleotides agree with TRBD2. This CDR3 has 18 residues. Per the germline V gene, CDR1 is MGHRA and CDR2 is YSYEKL. Trimming cost V 4 bases and J 2 bases; bases outside gene matches: 12. CDR3: CASSRGPGTSGQPYEQYF. The CDR3, as DNA: TGCGCCAGCAGCCGCGGTCCCGGGACTAGCGGGCAGCCCTACGAGCAGTACTTC.

The chain carries TRBV6-1 and TRBJ2-5, with 7 bases fitting TRBD1. The J call may be incorrect, as the DNA end agrees better with TRBJ2-7. CDR1 and CDR2 from the germline V gene are MNHNS and SASEGT. CDR3 length: 16 residues. CDR3 sequence: CASSANRDSYADEQYF. As DNA, the CDR3 is TGTGCCAGCAGTGCCAACCGGGACAGCTACGCCGACGAGCAGTACTTC.

The chain links TRBV11-2 to TRBJ1-5; 9 bases fit TRBD1. The junction had 8 bases not matched to a gene; V was cut back by 3 bases and J by 2 bases. CDR3 length equals 17 residues. Germline CDR1 and CDR2: SGHAT and FQNNGV. CDR3 region: CASSFGTGYGGNQPQHF. The CDR3 nucleotides are TGTGCCAGCAGCTTCGGGACAGGGTACGGTGGCAATCAGCCCCAGCATTTT.

The rearrangement joins TRBV4-1 to TRBJ1-1, with D uncertain. The germline V gene has CDR1 MGHRA and CDR2 YSYEKL. Trimming left V 4 bases short and J 1 base short, with 16 bases between. The CDR3 contains 16 residues. The CDR3 protein is CASSPFVSDWNTEAFF. The DNA of the CDR3 is TGCGCCAGCAGCCCCTTTGTATCAGATTGGAACACTGAAGCTTTCTTT.

The CDR3 sequence: CASSEFVNGIGAEAFF. CDR3 coding DNA: TGTGCCAGCAGTGAATTTGTTAACGGTATCGGGGCTGAAGCTTTCTTT. V and J are TRBV2 and TRBJ1-1; D not certain. This CDR3 is built from 16 residues. Looked up from germline, CDR1 is SNHLY and CDR2 is FYNNEI. The V end was cut by 2 bases, the J end by 6 bases, with 19 bases between. The variable domain in full, completed from reference TRBV2 and TRBJ1-1, reads EPEVTQTPSHQVTQMGQEVILRCVPISNHLYFYWYRQILGQKVEFLVSFYNNEISEKSEIFDDQFSVERPDGSNFTLKIRSTKLEDSAMYFCASSEFVNGIGAEAFFGQGTRLTVV.

The CDR3 region has the DNA TGTGCCAGCAGCAAATGGGCTCGCACCGGGGAGCTGTTTTTT. This encodes CASSKWARTGELFF. This rearrangement joins TRBV7-2 to TRBJ2-2; D is uncertain. The length of the CDR3 is 14 residues. CDR1 is SGHTA and CDR2 is FQGNSA in the germline V gene. V dropped 5 bases and J dropped 4 bases, with 11 bases sitting between them.

This clone was observed a single time. The chain recombines TRBV19 with TRBJ1-1; TRBD1 is a possible D gene (6 bases). The V end lost 0 bases, the J end lost 1 base, and 9 bases lay between the germline ends. Looked up from germline, CDR1 is LNHDA and CDR2 is SQIVND (reference sequence). The CDR3 length is 15 residues. Here the CDR3 reads CASSIDHRENTEAFF. The CDR3 nucleotides read TGTGCCAGTAGTATAGATCACAGGGAGAACACTGAAGCTTTCTTT.

Here the CDR3 reads CASSFPSGTSGSLAKQFF. DNA for the CDR3: TGTGCCAGCAGTTTCCCCTCCGGGACTAGCGGGAGTCTGGCGAAGCAGTTCTTC. The gene calls are TRBV28 and TRBJ2-1, with 14 nucleotides matching TRBD2. Germline V gives CDR1 MDHEN, CDR2 SYDVKM. V trimming: 3 bases; J trimming: 11 bases; junction bases outside the gene matches: 15. The CDR3 spans 18 residues.